This T cell receptor (beta chain) was profiled in a study of shared T cell receptors in the human thymus. This clone has only a few counts. The table came from immunoSEQ multiplex PCR; TCRdb's copy has only in-frame clones and leaves some out. The sample has roughly 500,000 clones, around 78% seen once. Germline V gene data show CDR1 as MNHEY and CDR2 as SVGAGI. The V segment lost 2 bases and the J segment 4 bases; nucleotides outside the gene matches: 4. The CDR3 loop spans 14 amino acids. Separately, the same data were catalogued under a study of human thymus T cells. As that study records: Surgeons resected thymus tissue during corrective heart surgery. Related studies noted strongly shared thymic repertoires across unrelated people.

This receptor was taken from a boy younger than two with a congenital heart defect. The sequenced material came from thymocytes. The chain recombines TRBV6-5 with TRBJ2-5; 7 positions match TRBD2. CDR3 in DNA: TGTGCCAGCAGTTACGTCGCGGGAGTAGAGACCCAGTACTTC. This gives the protein CASSYVAGVETQYF.